The sequence of this TCR beta chain was determined in a study of blood T cell repertoires in COVID-19 (dated by TCRdb to about 2020). Study-wide context: The collaborator samples originated in the United States, Italy and Spain and spanned the acute and convalescent phases of COVID-19. Subjects who had been exposed to COVID-19, were actively infected with it, or had recovered from it provided the deeply sampled blood TCRbeta repertoires that made up the dataset. The repertoires were released in a freely available public database intended as a resource for research on the immune response to SARS-CoV-2. Where available, HLA class I and class II types were obtained from metadata supplied by the sample provider rather than from assay-based typing. Samples were obtained from the ongoing ImmuneRACE study (first 160 participants) and from some 1,300 subjects provided by 6 global collaborators. The sample metadata nearly always contained a de-identified subject ID, COVID-19 status, age in years and sex. The material from the prospective study consisted of cDNA or gDNA derived from T cells, B-cell-depleted T cells, or PBMCs.

The immunoSEQ Assay, a bias-controlled multiplex PCR, was used to amplify TCRbeta CDR3 regions from genomic DNA. On the authors' methods: Nucleated cell counts per sample were estimated from amplification of reference gene primers within the assay. To quantify the absolute abundance of each unique TCRbeta CDR3 rearrangement, sequence reads were collapsed and filtered. For each sample, productive Simpson clonality was calculated as the square root of Simpson's diversity index across productive rearrangements. Drawn from immuneACCESS, this table holds only the in-frame rearrangements with V and J called that TCRdb kept. Clones are partly lost; checked studies trace under half to an unresolved V gene and leave the rest unexplained. The V and J calls and clone size come from that table; D and trimming were worked out from the DNA. The sample table holds 120,000 or so clones, of which about 70% were seen once. The ten largest clones capture more than 5.5% of the sample.

A remark on this clone: Its antigen is still unknown. Nothing much larger sits one base from this clone, and base qualities are not available.

The collaborating institutions used their own protocols to collect whole blood in K2EDTA tubes. For TCRbeta analysis, collaborators shipped samples in one of three forms: frozen whole blood, isolated PBMCs, or DNA extracted from either of those sample types. Overall results and qualifications from the work: The amount of clinical and demographic metadata varied by source and participant and was provided uncurated.

From the cysteine through the phenylalanine, the CDR3 covers 14 amino acids. Only the CDR3 portion is preserved as DNA: 42 bases, with reading frame beginning at the first base. CDR1 and CDR2 (SQVTM, ANQGSEA) derive from the germline V gene. V is cut by 6 bases and J by 0 bases, and the space between the germline ends is 14 bases. The sequence links TRBV29-1 to TRBJ1-1, with TRBD1 tentatively as D gene (6 bases match). Sequencing was carried out using peripheral blood. This TCR was sampled from a man in his fifties or sixties with acute or convalescent COVID-19. CDR3 loop: CSVEGGGLNTEAFF. The DNA is as follows: TGCAGCGTGGAGGGGGGGGGATTGAACACTGAAGCTTTCTTT.